This T cell receptor (beta chain) derives from a study of pediatric ulcerative colitis. Here immunoSEQ multiplex PCR was the method, and the copy in TCRdb shows in-frame clones only, minus some. The sample contains 30,000 to 40,000 clones, 80% to 85% of which appear only once. During colonoscopy, one to two rectal pinch biopsies were collected. J was trimmed by 1 base and V by 1 base; bases with no gene match: 23. The CDR3 is 22 residues long. The germline V gene encodes CDR1 SGHRS and CDR2 YFSETQ. Concerning this clone itself: The antigen is unknown.

Study results and limitations: No controls had the two rectal clonotypes shared by ulcerative colitis patients. Total lymphocyte DNA, not sorted subsets, was the template.

This TCR came from a boy between 5 and 17 years old with mild ulcerative colitis. The sample comprised gut tissue. V is TRBV5-1 and J is TRBJ1-3; 7 nucleotides agree with TRBD1. The CDR3 coding sequence is TGCGCCAGCAGCTTGTTACCCGCAACCGGGACAGACCACAAAGGTTCTGGAAACACCATATATTTT. Encoded protein: CASSLLPATGTDHKGSGNTIYF.